The 12 T cell receptor beta chains below were found in one sample sequenced in a study of breast tumors, draining lymph nodes, adjacent tissues. MiXCR, run by TCRdb on the multiplex PCR reads, gives a single entry per CDR3 protein. The repertoire holds some 150,000 distinct CDR3 sequences, with about 22% as singletons. Samples came from axillary lymph nodes draining the breast cancer. Input material: axillary lymph node tissue. These TCRs come from a female donor with breast cancer. Some clones in this sample may be carry-over from other donors' samples.

This clonotype was seen at least ten times. This chain links TRBV6-1 with TRBJ1-6; unclear D gene. In germline, CDR1 is MNHNS, CDR2 SASEGT. V was shortened by 3 bases and J by 11 bases, with 14 bases between the two germline ends. The CDR3 totals 14 residues. The CDR3 reads CASSEGTHRAPLHF. Here the CDR3 DNA reads TGTGCCAGCAGTGAGGGCACCCATCGGGCACCCCTCCACTTT.

This clonotype was observed many times. The rearrangement links TRBV11-3 to TRBJ2-3; TRBD1 matches 11 bases. Trimming at V came to 1 base and at J to 4 bases, leaving 1 base not matched to a gene. CDR1 SGHNT and CDR2 YENEEA come from the germline V gene. The CDR3 is 15 residues long. CDR3 coding DNA: TGTGCCAGCAGCTTAGGGACAGGGGGCGCAGATACGCAGTATTTT. Translated, it gives CASSLGTGGADTQYF.

This clonotype was detected ten times or more. The gene calls are TRBV6-1 and TRBJ1-2; 7 nucleotides line up with TRBD1. The trim removed 7 bases at V and 8 bases at J, leaving 10 bases unmatched. Germline-derived CDR1 and CDR2 are MNHNS and SASEGT. This CDR3 contains 13 residues. The CDR3 loop is CASTLGGAGGYTF. The CDR3 DNA is TGTGCCAGCACCCTAGGGGGCGCGGGAGGCTACACCTTC.

This clonotype appeared many times. CDR3 bases: TGTGCCAGCAGCGTAGGGGCAGGGTCAGGTGCAGATACGCAGTATTTT. The encoded protein is CASSVGAGSGADTQYF. The chain couples TRBV9 to TRBJ2-3; D may be TRBD1 (5 bases). Germline assignment: CDR1 SGDLS and CDR2 YYNGEE. Trimming cost V 0 bases and J 4 bases, with 15 bases left between them. The CDR3 has 16 amino acids.

There are many counts of this clonotype. This chain uses TRBV6-6 with TRBJ1-4; no definite D call. Germline values: CDR1 MNHNY, CDR2 SVGAGI (reference sequence). V was cut by 2 bases and J by 0 bases, with 7 bases left in between. The CDR3 has 15 amino acids. The CDR3 DNA follows: TGTGCCAGCAGTTACAAGGGTACAACTAATGAAAAACTGTTTTTT. It encodes CASSYKGTTNEKLFF.

This clonotype was observed many times. The chain uses TRBV29-1 and TRBJ2-7; weak D call: TRBD1 (6 bases). Germline CDR1 reads SQVTM; CDR2 reads ANQGSEA. The CDR3 spans 13 residues. V lost 7 bases and J 5 bases, leaving 18 bases between the germline ends. CDR3 coding DNA: TGCAGCGCCGCTACAGGGTGGCGCGACGAGCAGTACTTC. Protein product: CSAATGWRDEQYF.

A remark on this clonotype: This may be a read error, as it is one base from a much larger clone. The conserved final phenylalanine or tryptophan is absent from the CDR3, which likely points to a read error. V and J are TRBV30 and TRBJ2-3, with a weak D call TRBD2 (5 bases). Trimming removed 2 bases from V and 2 bases from J, with 14 bases in between. Germline-derived CDR1 and CDR2 are GTSNPN and SVGIG (reference sequence). This CDR3 has 15 amino acids. CDR3 coding DNA: TGTGCCTGGAGTTTACTAGGCGAACCCACAGATACGCAGTATTTA. Protein sequence: CAWSLLGEPTDTQYL.

This clonotype was counted at least ten times. The V call is TRBV2, the J call TRBJ2-3; D gene uncertain. The germline CDR1 and CDR2 sequences are SNHLY and FYNNEI. The CDR3 extends over 14 amino acids. The germline V and J ends were trimmed by 5 bases and 4 bases, with 13 bases remaining between them. CDR3 residues: CASSIGPGADTQYF. CDR3 in DNA: TGTGCCAGCAGTATTGGGCCCGGTGCAGATACGCAGTATTTT. The complete variable domain, with remaining parts taken from reference TRBV2 and TRBJ2-3, reads EPEVTQTPSHQVTQMGQEVILRCVPISNHLYFYWYRQILGQKVEFLVSFYNNEISEKSEIFDDQFSVERPDGSNFTLKIRSTKLEDSAMYFCASSIGPGADTQYFGPGTRLTVL.

As regards this clonotype: Possible read error: a much larger clone is one base away. This chain uses TRBV6-9 with TRBJ2-5, with TRBD2 as a possible D gene (5 bases). This CDR3 contains 13 residues. CDR1 and CDR2 (germline): MNHGY, SVAAGI. Here the CDR3 reads CASAVGEEETRYF. The CDR3 nucleotides read TGTGCCAGCGCGGTCGGGGAAGAAGAGACCCGGTACTTC.

This clonotype has a count of ten or more. This rearrangement joins TRBV7-3 to TRBJ2-3, with 9 positions matching TRBD2. Germline values: CDR1 SGHTA, CDR2 FQGTGA. This CDR3 has 15 amino acids. The trim removed 5 bases at V and 3 bases at J, leaving 6 bases unmatched. The CDR3 sequence is CASSPSLAGTDTQYF. The CDR3 DNA reads as TGTGCCAGCAGCCCCTCCCTAGCGGGGACAGATACGCAGTATTTT. Filled out from reference TRBV7-3 and TRBJ2-3, the complete variable domain reads GAGVSQTPSNKVTEKGKYVELRCDPISGHTALYWYRQSLGQGPEFLIYFQGTGAADDSGLPNDRFFAVRPEGSVSTLKIQRTERGDSAVYLCASSPSLAGTDTQYFGPGTRLTVL.

Notes on this clonotype: A much larger clone is a single base away; this may be a read error. This chain connects TRBV19 to TRBJ2-1; 10 bases match TRBD2. The CDR3 is 14 residues long. CDR1 is LNHDA, CDR2 SQIVND, per germline (reference sequence). The CDR3, as DNA: TGTGCCAGTAGTAAGCTAGCGGGAGCTCTCGAGCGGTTCTTC. This codes for CASSKLAGALERFF.

This clonotype was counted many times. This chain joins TRBV20-1 and TRBJ1-6; D remains unclear. CDR1 is DFQATT, CDR2 SNEGSKA, per germline (reference sequence). V was cut by 6 bases and J by 5 bases, with 17 bases left in between. CDR3 length: 15 amino acids. DNA for the CDR3: TGCAGTGCCGAAAACCGACCCGGGAATAATTCACCCCTCCACTTT. This sequence encodes CSAENRPGNNSPLHF.